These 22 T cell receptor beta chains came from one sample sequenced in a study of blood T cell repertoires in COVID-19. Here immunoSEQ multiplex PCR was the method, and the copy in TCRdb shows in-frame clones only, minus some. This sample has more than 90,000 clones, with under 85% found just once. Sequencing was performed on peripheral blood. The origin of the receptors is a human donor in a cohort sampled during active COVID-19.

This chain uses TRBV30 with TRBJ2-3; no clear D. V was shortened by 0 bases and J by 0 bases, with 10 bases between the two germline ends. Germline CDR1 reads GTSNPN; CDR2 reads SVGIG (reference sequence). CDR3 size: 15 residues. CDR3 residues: CAWSVLGSSTDTQYF. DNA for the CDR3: TGTGCCTGGAGTGTATTGGGCAGTAGCACAGATACGCAGTATTTT.

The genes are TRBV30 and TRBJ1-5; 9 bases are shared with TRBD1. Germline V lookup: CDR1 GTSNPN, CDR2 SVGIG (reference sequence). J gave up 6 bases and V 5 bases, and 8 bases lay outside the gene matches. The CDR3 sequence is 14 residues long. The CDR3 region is CAWGTGHLTQPQHF. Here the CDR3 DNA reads TGTGCCTGGGGGACAGGGCACTTGACTCAGCCCCAGCATTTT.

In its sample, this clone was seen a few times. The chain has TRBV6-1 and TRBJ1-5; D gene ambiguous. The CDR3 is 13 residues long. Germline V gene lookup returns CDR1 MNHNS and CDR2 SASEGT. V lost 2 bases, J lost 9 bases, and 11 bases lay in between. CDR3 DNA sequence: TGTGCCAGCAGTGAATCAGAATCCCGGCCCCAGCATTTT. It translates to CASSESESRPQHF.

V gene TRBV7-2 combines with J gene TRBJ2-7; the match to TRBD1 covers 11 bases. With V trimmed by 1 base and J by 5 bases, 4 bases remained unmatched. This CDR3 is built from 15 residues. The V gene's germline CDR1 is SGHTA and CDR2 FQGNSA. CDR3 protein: CASSLGGQGANEQYF. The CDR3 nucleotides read TGTGCCAGCAGCTTAGGTGGACAGGGGGCGAACGAGCAGTACTTC.

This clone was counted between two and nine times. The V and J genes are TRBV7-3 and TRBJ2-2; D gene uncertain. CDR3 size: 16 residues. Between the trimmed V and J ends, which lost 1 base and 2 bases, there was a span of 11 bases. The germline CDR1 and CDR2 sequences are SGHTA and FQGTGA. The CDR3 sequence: CASSLILIGNTGELFF. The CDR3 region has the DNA TGTGCCAGCAGCTTAATATTAATCGGTAACACCGGGGAGCTGTTTTTT.

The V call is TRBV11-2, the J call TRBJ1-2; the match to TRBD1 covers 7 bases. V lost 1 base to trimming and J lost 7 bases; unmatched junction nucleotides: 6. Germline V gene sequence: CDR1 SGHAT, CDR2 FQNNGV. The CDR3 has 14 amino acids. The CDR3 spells CASSLVTGDGGYTF. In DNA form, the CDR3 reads TGTGCCAGCAGCTTAGTTACAGGGGACGGTGGCTACACCTTC.

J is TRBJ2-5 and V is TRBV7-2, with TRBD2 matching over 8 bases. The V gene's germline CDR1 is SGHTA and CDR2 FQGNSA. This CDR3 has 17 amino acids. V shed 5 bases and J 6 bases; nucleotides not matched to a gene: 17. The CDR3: CASSHPPTSAGEQTQYF. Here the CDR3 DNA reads TGTGCCAGCAGCCACCCCCCGACTAGCGCGGGTGAACAGACCCAGTACTTC.

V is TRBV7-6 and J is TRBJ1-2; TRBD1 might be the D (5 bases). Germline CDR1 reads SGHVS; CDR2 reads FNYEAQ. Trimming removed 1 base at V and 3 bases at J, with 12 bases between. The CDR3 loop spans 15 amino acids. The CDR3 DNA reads TGTGCCAGCAGCTTAGATGTCCGGGGGGACTATGGCTACACCTTC. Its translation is CASSLDVRGDYGYTF. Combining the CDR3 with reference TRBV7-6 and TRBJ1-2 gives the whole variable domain GAGVSQSPRYKVTKRGQDVALRCDPISGHVSLYWYRQALGQGPEFLTYFNYEAQQDKSGLPNDRFSAERPEGSISTLTIQRTEQRDSAMYRCASSLDVRGDYGYTFGSGTRLTVV.

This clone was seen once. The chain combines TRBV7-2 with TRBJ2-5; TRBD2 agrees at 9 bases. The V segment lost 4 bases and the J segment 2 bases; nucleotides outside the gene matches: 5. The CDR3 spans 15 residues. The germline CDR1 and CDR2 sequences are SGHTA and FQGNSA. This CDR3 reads CASSSAGLAQETQYF. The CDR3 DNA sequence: TGTGCCAGCAGCTCGGCGGGACTAGCACAAGAGACCCAGTACTTC.

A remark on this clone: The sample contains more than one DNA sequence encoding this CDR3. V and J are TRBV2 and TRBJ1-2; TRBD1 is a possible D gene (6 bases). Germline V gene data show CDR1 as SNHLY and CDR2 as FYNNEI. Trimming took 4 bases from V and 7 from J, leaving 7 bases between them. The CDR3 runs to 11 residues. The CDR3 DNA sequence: TGTGCCAGCAGTGCGACAGGTGGCTACACCTTC. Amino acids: CASSATGGYTF.

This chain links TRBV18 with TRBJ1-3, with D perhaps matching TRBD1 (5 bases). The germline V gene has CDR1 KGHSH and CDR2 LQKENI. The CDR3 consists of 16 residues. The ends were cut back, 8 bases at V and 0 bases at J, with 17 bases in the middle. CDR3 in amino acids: CASAPLRQGSGNTIYF. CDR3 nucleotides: TGTGCCAGCGCCCCGCTGAGGCAGGGCTCTGGAAACACCATATATTTT.

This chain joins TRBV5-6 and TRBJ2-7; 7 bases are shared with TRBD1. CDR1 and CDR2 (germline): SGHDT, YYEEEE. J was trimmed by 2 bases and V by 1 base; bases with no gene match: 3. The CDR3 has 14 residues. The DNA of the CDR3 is TGTGCCAGCAGCTTGTTACAGGGGACCTACGAGCAGTACTTC. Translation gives CASSLLQGTYEQYF. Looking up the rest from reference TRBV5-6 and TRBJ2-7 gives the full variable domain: DAGVTQSPTHLIKTRGQQVTLRCSPKSGHDTVSWYQQALGQGPQFIFQYYEEEERQRGNFPDRFSGHQFPNYSSELNVNALLLGDSALYLCASSLLQGTYEQYFGPGTRLTVT.

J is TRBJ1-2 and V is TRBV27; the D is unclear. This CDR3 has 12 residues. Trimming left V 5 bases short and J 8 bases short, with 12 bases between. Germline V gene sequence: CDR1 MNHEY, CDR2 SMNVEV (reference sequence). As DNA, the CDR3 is TGTGCCAGCAGTCCCTCACGTGGCGGCTACACCTTC. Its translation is CASSPSRGGYTF.

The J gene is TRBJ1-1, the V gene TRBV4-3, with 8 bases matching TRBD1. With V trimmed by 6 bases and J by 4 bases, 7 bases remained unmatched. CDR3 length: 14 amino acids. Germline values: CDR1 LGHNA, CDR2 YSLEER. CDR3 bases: TGCGCCAGCAGTCTGGACAGGGCAAGCACTGAAGCTTTCTTT. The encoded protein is CASSLDRASTEAFF.

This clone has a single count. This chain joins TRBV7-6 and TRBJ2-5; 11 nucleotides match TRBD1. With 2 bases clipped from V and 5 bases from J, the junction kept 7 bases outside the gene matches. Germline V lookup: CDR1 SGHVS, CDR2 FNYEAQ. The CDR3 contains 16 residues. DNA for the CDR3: TGTGCCAGCAGCTTACCCGGGACAGGGGGGTTGGAGACCCAGTACTTC. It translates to CASSLPGTGGLETQYF. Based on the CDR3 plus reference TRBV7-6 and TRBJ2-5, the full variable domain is GAGVSQSPRYKVTKRGQDVALRCDPISGHVSLYWYRQALGQGPEFLTYFNYEAQQDKSGLPNDRFSAERPEGSISTLTIQRTEQRDSAMYRCASSLPGTGGLETQYFGPGTRLLVL.

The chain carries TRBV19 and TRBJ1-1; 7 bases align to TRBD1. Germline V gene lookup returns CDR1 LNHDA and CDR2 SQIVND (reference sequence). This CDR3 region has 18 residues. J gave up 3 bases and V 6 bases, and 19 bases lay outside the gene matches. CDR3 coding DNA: TGTGCCAGTAGCAGAGGGACCGGACAGGAATTAGGCCACACTGAAGCTTTCTTT. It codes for CASSRGTGQELGHTEAFF.

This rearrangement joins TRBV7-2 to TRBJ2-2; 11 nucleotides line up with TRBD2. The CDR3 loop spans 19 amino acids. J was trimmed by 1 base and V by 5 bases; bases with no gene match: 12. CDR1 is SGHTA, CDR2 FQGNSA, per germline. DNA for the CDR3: TGTGCCAGCAGCCCAGGGACTAGCGGCGCATTATTGAACACCGGGGAGCTGTTTTTT. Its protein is CASSPGTSGALLNTGELFF.

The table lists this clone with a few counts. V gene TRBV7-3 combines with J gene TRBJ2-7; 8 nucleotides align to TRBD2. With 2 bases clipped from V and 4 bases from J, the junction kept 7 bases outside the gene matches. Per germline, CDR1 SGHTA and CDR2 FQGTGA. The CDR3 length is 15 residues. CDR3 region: CASSLQASGSYEQYF. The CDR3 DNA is TGTGCCAGCAGCTTACAGGCTAGCGGGTCTTACGAGCAGTACTTC.

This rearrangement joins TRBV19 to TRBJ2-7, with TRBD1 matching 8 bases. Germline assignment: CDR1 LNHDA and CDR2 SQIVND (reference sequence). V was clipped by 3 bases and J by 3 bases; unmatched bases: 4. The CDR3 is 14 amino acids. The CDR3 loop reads CASSMRTGYYEQYF. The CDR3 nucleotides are TGTGCCAGTAGTATGAGGACAGGGTACTACGAGCAGTACTTC.

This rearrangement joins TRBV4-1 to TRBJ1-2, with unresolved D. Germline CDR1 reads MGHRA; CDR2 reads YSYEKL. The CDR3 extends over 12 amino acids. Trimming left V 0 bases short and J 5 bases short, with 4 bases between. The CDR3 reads CASSQERYGYTF. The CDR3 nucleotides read TGCGCCAGCAGCCAAGAGCGTTATGGCTACACCTTC.

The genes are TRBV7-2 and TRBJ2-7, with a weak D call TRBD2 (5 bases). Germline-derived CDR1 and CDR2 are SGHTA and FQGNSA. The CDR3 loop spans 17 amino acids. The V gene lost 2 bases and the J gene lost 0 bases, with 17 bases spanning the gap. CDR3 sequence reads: CASSLTLRERNSYEQYF. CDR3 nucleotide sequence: TGTGCCAGCAGCTTAACCCTCCGGGAACGGAACTCCTACGAGCAGTACTTC.

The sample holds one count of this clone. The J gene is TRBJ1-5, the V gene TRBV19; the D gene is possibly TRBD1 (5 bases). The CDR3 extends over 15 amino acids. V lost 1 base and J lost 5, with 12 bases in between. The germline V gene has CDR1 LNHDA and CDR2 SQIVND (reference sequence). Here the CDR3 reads CASSIGRAMDQPQHF. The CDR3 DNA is TGTGCCAGTAGTATAGGCAGGGCGATGGATCAGCCCCAGCATTTT.